These T cell receptor beta chains were read from a single sample in a study of regulatory T cells in long-lasting Graves disease. MiXCR, run by TCRdb on the multiplex PCR reads, gives a single entry per CDR3 protein. Seen here are about 470,000 distinct CDR3 sequences, under 25% observed once, and the top ten hold more than 6%. The starting material was peripheral blood mononuclear cells (PBMCs), obtained when the disease was refractory, from a patient treated with antithyroid drugs. The receptors derive from a female donor with Graves disease. Each CDR3 is given with its conserved first and last residue. Fields, in order: D gene, J gene, clone size, V gene, CDR3 protein. A D gene is named only where the DNA matches it firmly. Where a row states a size, it is once, few, many or the class of an expanded clone; other rows omit it.

>NA|TRBJ2-7|many|TRBV6-5
CASSSRRWSSYEQYF
>TRBD1|TRBJ2-2|few|TRBV3-1
CASSQTGGSPGELFF
>NA|TRBJ2-2|NA|TRBV6-2/TRBV6-3
CASSPILKGTGELFF
>TRBD2|TRBJ2-1|NA|TRBV7-8
CASSLKRGTSFPYNEQFF
>TRBD1|TRBJ2-5|many|TRBV24-1
CATSDLGTGERETQYF
>TRBD1|TRBJ1-2|NA|TRBV20-1
CSASLSQGEHYGYTF
>TRBD2|TRBJ2-4|many|TRBV27
CASSPGTSGKNIQYF
>NA|TRBJ2-1|NA|TRBV12-3/TRBV12-4
CASSLGLARFNEQFF
>TRBD2|TRBJ2-2|many|TRBV12-3/TRBV12-4
CASRLLAGGPLNTGELFF
>NA|TRBJ2-5|NA|TRBV20-1
CSARVRFSETQYF
>TRBD1|TRBJ2-4|many|TRBV7-8
CASSLYRGNIQYF
>NA|TRBJ2-5|NA|TRBV7-9
CASSLVQGRGETQYF
>TRBD1|TRBJ2-1|few|TRBV11-3
CASSLGWGGQGPREQFF
>TRBD2|TRBJ2-5|many|TRBV7-3
CASSLGLGLEETQYF
>NA|TRBJ2-1|once|TRBV7-9
CASSWELDEQFF
>NA|TRBJ1-6|NA|TRBV20-1
CRPDRTPLHF
>TRBD2|TRBJ2-2|many|TRBV28
CASSLTPTAGGGELFF
>TRBD1|TRBJ2-4|few|TRBV4-1
CASSQDEGQGNIQYF
>NA|TRBJ1-2|few|TRBV5-6
CASSAILGYTF
>TRBD2|TRBJ2-7|NA|TRBV7-2
CASSLASGKYEQYF
>NA|TRBJ1-2|NA|TRBV29-1
CSVGRENYGYTF
>TRBD1|TRBJ2-6|NA|TRBV7-9
CASSPPLTGGRSGANVLTF
>NA|TRBJ2-7|NA|TRBV5-8
CASSFGQVLHYEQYF
>NA|TRBJ1-2|many|TRBV19
CASGRETVRGYTF